The 12 T cell receptor beta chains given below trace back to one sample, sequenced in a study of lymphopenia after photon versus proton radiotherapy. TCRdb's table, derived via immunoSEQ multiplex PCR, lists solely in-frame clones and lacks some. The sample consists of 15,000 to 20,000 clones, roughly four fifths of them appearing once. Sequenced here: peripheral blood, sampled from a patient treated with photon-based radiotherapy. These receptors originate from a woman in her 50s with pancreatic cancer.

There are a few counts of this clone. This rearrangement joins TRBV4-3 to TRBJ2-2; D perhaps matches TRBD2 (6 bases). Germline lookup yields CDR1 LGHNA and CDR2 YSLEER. The CDR3 contains 14 residues. Trimming took 1 base from V and 7 from J, leaving 10 bases between them. In DNA, the CDR3 is TGCGCCAGCAGCCAAGTGGGGGGAAGCGGGGAGCTGTTTTTT. This gives the protein CASSQVGGSGELFF.

V is TRBV7-6 and J is TRBJ2-1; 10 nucleotides line up with TRBD2. V shed 4 bases, J shed 6 bases, and the junction held 6 bases outside the gene matches. From germline, CDR1 is SGHVS and CDR2 FNYEAQ. The CDR3 totals 15 residues. Written as DNA, the CDR3 is TGTGCCAGCAGCTCAGCAGCGGGAGGGTTCAATGAGCAGTTCTTC. It translates to CASSSAAGGFNEQFF.

This CDR3 is CASSPLSIRELFF. CDR3 bases: TGTGCCAGCTCACCACTAAGTATAAGGGAGCTGTTTTTT. This sequence joins TRBV18 and TRBJ2-2, with D hard to call. The germline V gene encodes CDR1 KGHSH and CDR2 LQKENI. This CDR3 is built from 13 residues. Trimming shortened V by 1 base and J by 9 bases, and 9 bases separated the two germline ends.

The chain carries TRBV28 and TRBJ2-1; 12 positions agree with TRBD2. V was clipped by 2 bases and J by 2 bases; unmatched bases: 7. This CDR3 spans 18 amino acids. Germline values: CDR1 MDHEN, CDR2 SYDVKM. Here the CDR3 DNA reads TGTGCCAGCAGTTTAATCCCTCGACTAGCGGGGGCCTACAATGAGCAGTTCTTC. Amino acids: CASSLIPRLAGAYNEQFF.

In DNA, the CDR3 is TGCGCCAGCAGGAGGGGTAGCGGGAGTGCAAGCTCCTACAATGAGCAGTTCTTC. This encodes CASRRGSGSASSYNEQFF. The chain couples TRBV10-1 to TRBJ2-1, with 9 bases fitting TRBD2. The ends lost 6 bases at V and 0 bases at J; junction bases unmatched: 12. The CDR3 has 18 amino acids. The germline V gene encodes CDR1 WNHNN and CDR2 SYGVQD (reference sequence).

V is TRBV30 and J is TRBJ1-2, with 8 bases that match TRBD1. Germline CDR1 and CDR2: GTSNPN and SVGIG (reference sequence). With V trimmed by 7 bases and J by 4 bases, 8 bases remained unmatched. The CDR3 sequence is 13 residues long. In DNA form, the CDR3 reads TGTGCCTTCTCAGGGGGCGGATTCTATGGCTACACCTTC. It codes for CAFSGGGFYGYTF.

CDR3 region: CASSLGLSYNEQYF. CDR3 DNA sequence: TGTGCCAGCAGCTTGGGACTCAGTTATAACGAGCAGTACTTC. This sequence joins TRBV5-6 and TRBJ2-7; D is unresolved. The V and J ends lost 0 bases and 5 bases respectively, with 12 bases between them. Germline V lookup: CDR1 SGHDT, CDR2 YYEEEE. The CDR3 loop spans 14 amino acids. Full variable domain (outside the CDR3, taken from reference TRBV5-6 and TRBJ2-7): DAGVTQSPTHLIKTRGQQVTLRCSPKSGHDTVSWYQQALGQGPQFIFQYYEEEERQRGNFPDRFSGHQFPNYSSELNVNALLLGDSALYLCASSLGLSYNEQYFGPGTRLTVT.

A single count supports this clone. The genes are TRBV27 and TRBJ2-5; weak D call: TRBD2 (6 bases). V shed 7 bases and J shed 5 bases, with 11 bases lying between them. The CDR3 contains 12 residues. CDR1 and CDR2 from the germline V gene are MNHEY and SMNVEV (reference sequence). The CDR3 bases are TGTGCCAGCACCCTTGGGGGGGAGACCCAGTACTTC. Encoded protein: CASTLGGETQYF.

The chain couples TRBV7-9 to TRBJ2-5; D might be TRBD2 (6 bases). The CDR3 length is 16 residues. Trimming shortened V by 2 bases and J by 4 bases, and 17 bases separated the two germline ends. Per germline, CDR1 SEHNR and CDR2 FQNEAQ (reference sequence). Written as DNA, the CDR3 is TGTGCCAGCAGCTTAACCGCGACGGGAGATTCAGAGACCCAGTACTTC. It encodes CASSLTATGDSETQYF.

This chain's CDR3 is CASSFRGGLAAYNEQFF. DNA of the CDR3: TGTGCCAGCAGCTTTCGAGGGGGACTAGCGGCCTACAATGAGCAGTTCTTC. The V gene is TRBV11-2, the J gene TRBJ2-1; 11 bases line up with TRBD2. This CDR3 spans 17 amino acids. In germline, CDR1 is SGHAT, CDR2 FQNNGV. Trimming cost V 3 bases and J 2 bases; bases outside gene matches: 6.

Note on this clone: At one of its ends the junction is not consistent with the germline gene, which may arise from a read error. The chain uses TRBV30 and TRBJ2-1; TRBD2 matches at 9 bases. The CDR3 has 17 amino acids. In germline, CDR1 is GTSNPN, CDR2 SVGIG (reference sequence). The CDR3 DNA sequence: TGTGCCTGGAAATTGGCGGGAGGGCCCGTCATCAACAATGAGCAGCTCTTC. Protein sequence: CAWKLAGGPVINNEQLF.

The chain uses TRBV6-5 and TRBJ2-3; possibly TRBD2 for D (5 bases). This CDR3 spans 14 amino acids. V lost 10 bases, J lost 0 bases, and 14 bases lay in between. Germline CDR1 reads MNHEY; CDR2 reads SVGAGI. CDR3 nucleotides: TGTGCCACCCGGAGCGGTTCTAGCACAGATACGCAGTATTTT. Translating it yields CATRSGSSTDTQYF.